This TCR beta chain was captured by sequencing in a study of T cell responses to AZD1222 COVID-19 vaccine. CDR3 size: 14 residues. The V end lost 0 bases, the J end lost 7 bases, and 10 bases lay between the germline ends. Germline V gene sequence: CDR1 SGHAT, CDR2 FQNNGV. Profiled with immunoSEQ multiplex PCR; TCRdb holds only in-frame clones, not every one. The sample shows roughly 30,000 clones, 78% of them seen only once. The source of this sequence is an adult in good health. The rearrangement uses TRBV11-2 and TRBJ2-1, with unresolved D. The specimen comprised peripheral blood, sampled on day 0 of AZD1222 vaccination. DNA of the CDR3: TGTGCCAGCAGCTTAGATGGGATCGGTAATGAGCAGTTCTTC. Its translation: CASSLDGIGNEQFF.